The clone carrying this T cell receptor beta chain was picked up one time. RNA transcripts gave rise to amplified TCR beta CDR3 regions. A set of HTBI primers served as the primers for a first-round RT-PCR of the TCR CDR3. TCRdb passed the multiplex PCR reads through MiXCR, listing each CDR3 protein once. The data show roughly 200,000 distinct CDR3 sequences, around 20% seen once. The sample comes from a study of T cells in Graves' hyperthyroidism and ophthalmopathy. This CDR3 has 18 residues. V was clipped by 0 bases and J by 5 bases; unmatched bases: 11. Germline lookup yields CDR1 LGHDT and CDR2 YNNKEL (reference sequence).

The receptor's source is a man aged 35-49 years with Graves' hyperthyroidism. The sample taken for sequencing was blood. V usage is TRBV3-1 and J usage is TRBJ2-3, with 10 bases matching TRBD2. The CDR3 DNA sequence: TGTGCCAGCAGCCAAGATGATCCAGCGGGGGGGCCCATAGATACGCAGTATTTT. Translating gives CASSQDDPAGGPIDTQYF.